Presented here are 15 T cell receptor beta chains from one specimen sequenced in a study of OX40 agonist ivuxolimab in advanced cancers. Sequenced by immunoSEQ multiplex PCR; TCRdb stores in-frame clones only, minus some. The sample holds tens of thousands of clones, 92% seen once. Sequencing used CD4+ or CD8+ T cells sorted from blood, obtained in a trial of the OX40 agonist ivuxolimab. Receptors were obtained from an adult with an advanced solid tumor such as melanoma, head and neck, liver or kidney cancer.

This clone was recorded only once. This rearrangement joins TRBV9 to TRBJ2-7, with 8 nucleotides matching TRBD1. The length of the CDR3 is 13 residues. Germline values: CDR1 SGDLS, CDR2 YYNGEE. The junction had 4 bases not matched to a gene; V was cut back by 0 bases and J by 8 bases. The DNA for the CDR3 is TGTGCCAGCAGCGTAGGGACAGGGTCTCAGCAGTACTTC. This codes for CASSVGTGSQQYF.

V gene TRBV19 combines with J gene TRBJ2-5, with TRBD2 matching 7 bases. Unmatched junction bases numbered 9, after V lost 6 bases and J lost 5 bases. Germline V gene data show CDR1 as LNHDA and CDR2 as SQIVND (reference sequence). There are 14 residues in the CDR3. CDR3 amino acids: CASRAVGLGETQYF. The CDR3, as DNA: TGTGCCAGTAGGGCGGTTGGACTAGGGGAGACCCAGTACTTC.

The chain carries TRBV6-5 and TRBJ2-3; TRBD2 matches at 7 bases. From germline, CDR1 is MNHEY and CDR2 SVGAGI. This CDR3 region has 15 residues. J was trimmed by 5 bases and V by 6 bases; bases with no gene match: 11. The CDR3 DNA reads as TGTGCCAGCAGGGTTCGACTAGCTGGTATAGATACGCAGTATTTT. Translating it yields CASRVRLAGIDTQYF.

This chain connects TRBV6-1 to TRBJ1-3; TRBD1 is a possible D gene (6 bases). Germline V gives CDR1 MNHNS, CDR2 SASEGT. The V end lost 6 bases, the J end lost 4 bases, and 16 bases lay between the germline ends. This CDR3 is built from 15 residues. CDR3 nucleotide sequence: TGTGCCAGCAGACCACAGGGTTCGTACGGAAACACCATATATTTT. Its protein is CASRPQGSYGNTIYF.

The J gene is TRBJ2-1, the V gene TRBV19; D is tentatively TRBD1 or TRBD2 (6 bases each). Trimming stripped 0 bases from V and 6 bases from J, with 9 bases between. Germline V gives CDR1 LNHDA, CDR2 SQIVND (reference sequence). The CDR3 is 14 residues long. The DNA of the CDR3 is TGTGCCAGTAGTATAGAGAAGGGGGGCAATGAGCAGTTCTTC. Its protein product is CASSIEKGGNEQFF.

This rearrangement joins TRBV4-3 to TRBJ2-7, with D possibly matching TRBD2 (5 bases). CDR1 LGHNA and CDR2 YSLEER come from the germline V gene. The V end was cut by 0 bases, the J end by 3 bases, with 15 bases between. The CDR3 loop spans 16 amino acids. CDR3 DNA sequence: TGCGCCAGCAGCCAAGAGGCAGAGAGCGGTTACTACGAGCAGTACTTC. This sequence encodes CASSQEAESGYYEQYF.

The chain joins TRBV11-2 to TRBJ1-1, with unresolved D. The germline CDR1 and CDR2 sequences are SGHAT and FQNNGV. This CDR3 is 13 amino acids long. V was trimmed by 1 base and J by 2 bases, leaving 5 bases between them. In nucleotides, the CDR3 is TGTGCCAGCAGCTTAGGGGCCAACACTGAAGCTTTCTTT. This translates into CASSLGANTEAFF.

The rearrangement joins TRBV29-1 to TRBJ1-2; no definite D call. From germline, CDR1 is SQVTM and CDR2 ANQGSEA. V was shortened by 3 bases and J by 2 bases, with 4 bases between the two germline ends. The CDR3 runs 11 residues. The DNA of the CDR3 is TGCAGCGTTGAGGAGAACTATGGCTACACCTTC. This sequence encodes CSVEENYGYTF.

In regard to this clone: This specimen includes other DNA sequences encoding the same CDR3. The chain joins TRBV19 to TRBJ2-2; TRBD1 aligns across 8 bases. J was trimmed by 6 bases and V by 3 bases; bases with no gene match: 9. There are 16 residues in the CDR3. Per germline, CDR1 LNHDA and CDR2 SQIVND (reference sequence). CDR3 in DNA: TGTGCCAGTAGTATTAGGACAGGGCGGGGCCCCGGGGAGCTGTTTTTT. Its translation is CASSIRTGRGPGELFF. The complete variable domain, with remaining parts taken from reference TRBV19 and TRBJ2-2, reads DGGITQSPKYLFRKEGQNVTLSCEQNLNHDAMYWYRQDPGQGLRLIYYSQIVNDFQKGDIAEGYSVSREKKESFPLTVTSAQKNPTAFYLCASSIRTGRGPGELFFGEGSRLTVL.

This clone appeared a single time. The V gene is TRBV7-9, the J gene TRBJ2-1; weak D call: TRBD1 (5 bases). V lost 0 bases and J 0 bases, leaving 6 bases between the germline ends. CDR3 size: 15 residues. Germline CDR1 reads SEHNR; CDR2 reads FQNEAQ (reference sequence). The CDR3, as DNA: TGTGCCAGCAGCTTAGCAGGGGACTCCTACAATGAGCAGTTCTTC. Translated: CASSLAGDSYNEQFF.

CDR3: CASILQGRDSSPLHF. CDR3 bases: TGTGCCAGCATTCTACAGGGAAGGGATAGTTCACCCCTCCACTTT. The J gene is TRBJ1-6, the V gene TRBV27, with D possibly matching TRBD1 (6 bases). Per the germline V gene, CDR1 is MNHEY and CDR2 is SMNVEV (reference sequence). The CDR3 totals 15 residues. V gave up 7 bases and J gave up 9 bases, with 19 bases separating them.

This clone has only a few counts. This chain connects TRBV4-2 to TRBJ2-5, with a weak D call TRBD2 (5 bases). CDR3 length equals 15 residues. V was pared by 5 bases and J by 4 bases, with 17 bases between. Germline V gene lookup returns CDR1 LGHNA and CDR2 YNFKEQ. In DNA, the CDR3 is TGTGCCAGCAGCTTCAGGCAGGAGGTCCCAGAGACCCAGTACTTC. It yields the protein CASSFRQEVPETQYF.

Here the CDR3 DNA reads TGTGCCAGCAGCTTCGACAGCTACGAGCAGTACTTC. Amino acids: CASSFDSYEQYF. This chain uses TRBV5-5 with TRBJ2-7; D may be TRBD1 (5 bases). This CDR3 is built from 12 residues. Germline lookup yields CDR1 SGHKS and CDR2 YYEKEE (reference sequence). The V end was cut by 2 bases, the J end by 3 bases, with 6 bases between.

This rearrangement joins TRBV29-1 to TRBJ2-6; D gene ambiguous. Germline CDR1 reads SQVTM; CDR2 reads ANQGSEA. Trimming shortened V by 6 bases and J by 4 bases, and 7 bases separated the two germline ends. This CDR3 contains 12 residues. In nucleotides, the CDR3 is TGCAGCGTCGTCTCAGGGGCCAACGTCCTGACTTTC. It yields the protein CSVVSGANVLTF.

The V and J genes are TRBV19 and TRBJ1-6, with D tentatively TRBD1 (6 bases). Trimming took off 5 bases at V and 10 bases at J, with 12 bases between the two ends. Germline CDR1 is LNHDA and CDR2 is SQIVND (reference sequence). The CDR3 runs 13 residues. CDR3 residues: CASSGQPRSPLHF. For the CDR3, the DNA is TGTGCCAGTAGTGGACAGCCTAGATCACCCCTCCACTTT. Full variable domain (remainder filled in from reference TRBV19 and TRBJ1-6): DGGITQSPKYLFRKEGQNVTLSCEQNLNHDAMYWYRQDPGQGLRLIYYSQIVNDFQKGDIAEGYSVSREKKESFPLTVTSAQKNPTAFYLCASSGQPRSPLHFGNGTRLTVT.